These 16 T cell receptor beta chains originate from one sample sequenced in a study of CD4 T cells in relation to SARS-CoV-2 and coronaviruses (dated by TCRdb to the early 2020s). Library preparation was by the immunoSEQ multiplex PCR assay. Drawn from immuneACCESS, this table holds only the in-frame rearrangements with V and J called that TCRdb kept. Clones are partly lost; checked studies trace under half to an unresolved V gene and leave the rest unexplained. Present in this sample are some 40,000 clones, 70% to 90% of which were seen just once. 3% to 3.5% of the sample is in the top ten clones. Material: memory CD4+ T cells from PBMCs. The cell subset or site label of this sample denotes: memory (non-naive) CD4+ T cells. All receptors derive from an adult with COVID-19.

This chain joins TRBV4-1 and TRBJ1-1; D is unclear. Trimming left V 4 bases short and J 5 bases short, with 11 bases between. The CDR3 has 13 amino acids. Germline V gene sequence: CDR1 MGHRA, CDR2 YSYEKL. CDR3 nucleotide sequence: TGCGCCAGCAGCCCGGTGTGGAGAACTGAAGCTTTCTTT. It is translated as CASSPVWRTEAFF.

CDR3 loop: CASSFGYQETQYF. CDR3 in DNA: TGTGCCAGCAGTTTTGGGTATCAAGAGACCCAGTACTTC. This rearrangement joins TRBV7-2 to TRBJ2-5; unclear D gene. Germline V gene sequence: CDR1 SGHTA, CDR2 FQGNSA. V was clipped by 6 bases and J by 2 bases, with 10 bases between them. The length of the CDR3 is 13 residues. The whole variable domain, remainder taken from reference TRBV7-2 and TRBJ2-5, is GAGVSQSPSNKVTEKGKDVELRCDPISGHTALYWYRQSLGQGLEFLIYFQGNSAPDKSGLPSDRFSAERTGGSVSTLTIQRTQQEDSAVYLCASSFGYQETQYFGPGTRLLVL.

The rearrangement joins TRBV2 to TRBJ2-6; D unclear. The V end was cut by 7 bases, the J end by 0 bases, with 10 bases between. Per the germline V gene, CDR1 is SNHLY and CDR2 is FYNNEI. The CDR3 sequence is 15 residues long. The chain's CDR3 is CASTPLASGANVLTF. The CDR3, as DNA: TGTGCCAGCACCCCCTTGGCCTCTGGGGCCAACGTCCTGACTTTC.

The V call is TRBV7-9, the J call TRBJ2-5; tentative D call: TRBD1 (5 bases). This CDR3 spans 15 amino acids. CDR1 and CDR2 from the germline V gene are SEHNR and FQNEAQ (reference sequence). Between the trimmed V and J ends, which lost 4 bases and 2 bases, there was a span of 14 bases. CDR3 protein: CASSYPLTAQETQYF. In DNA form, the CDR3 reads TGTGCCAGCAGCTACCCCCTGACAGCGCAAGAGACCCAGTACTTC.

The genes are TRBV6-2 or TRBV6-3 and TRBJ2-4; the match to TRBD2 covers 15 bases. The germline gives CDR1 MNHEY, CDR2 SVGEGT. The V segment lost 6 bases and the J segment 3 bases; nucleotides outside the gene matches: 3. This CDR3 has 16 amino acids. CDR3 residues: CASSKGLAGGKNIQYF. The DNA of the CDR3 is TGTGCCAGCAGCAAGGGACTAGCGGGAGGCAAAAACATTCAGTACTTC.

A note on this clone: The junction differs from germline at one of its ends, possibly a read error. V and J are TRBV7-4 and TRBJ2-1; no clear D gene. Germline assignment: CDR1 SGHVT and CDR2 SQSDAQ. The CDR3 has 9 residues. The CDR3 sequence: CASTLERFF. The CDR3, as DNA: TGTGCCAGCACCCTGGAGCGGTTCTTC.

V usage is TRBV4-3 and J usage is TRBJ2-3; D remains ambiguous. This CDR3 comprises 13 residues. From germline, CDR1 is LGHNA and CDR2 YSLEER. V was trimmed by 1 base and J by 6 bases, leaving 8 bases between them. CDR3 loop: CASSQVSGDTQYF. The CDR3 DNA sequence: TGCGCCAGCAGCCAAGTTTCCGGCGATACGCAGTATTTT.

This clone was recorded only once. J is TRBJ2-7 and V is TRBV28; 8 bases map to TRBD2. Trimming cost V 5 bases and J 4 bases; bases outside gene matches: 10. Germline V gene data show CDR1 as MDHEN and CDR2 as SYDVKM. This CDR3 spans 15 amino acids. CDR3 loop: CASSTPGTSMYEQYF. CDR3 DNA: TGTGCCAGCAGTACCCCCGGGACTAGTATGTACGAGCAGTACTTC.

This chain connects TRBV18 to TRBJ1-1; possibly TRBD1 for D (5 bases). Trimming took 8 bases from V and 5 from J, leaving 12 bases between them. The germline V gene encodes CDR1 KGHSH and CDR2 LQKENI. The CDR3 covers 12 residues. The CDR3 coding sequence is TGTGCCAGCACCCGGGACCTTACTGAAGCTTTCTTT. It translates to CASTRDLTEAFF.

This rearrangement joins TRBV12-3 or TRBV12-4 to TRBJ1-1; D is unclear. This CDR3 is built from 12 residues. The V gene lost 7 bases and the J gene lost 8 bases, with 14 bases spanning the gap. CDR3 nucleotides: TGTGCCAGCAATATCATTGAGGGAGAAGCTTTCTTT. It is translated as CASNIIEGEAFF.

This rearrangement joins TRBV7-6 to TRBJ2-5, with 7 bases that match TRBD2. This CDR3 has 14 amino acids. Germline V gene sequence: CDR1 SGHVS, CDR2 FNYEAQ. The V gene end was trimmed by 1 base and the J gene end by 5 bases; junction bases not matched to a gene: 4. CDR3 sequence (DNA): TGTGCCAGCAGCTTAGATGGGAGGGTGGAGACCCAGTACTTC. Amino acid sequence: CASSLDGRVETQYF. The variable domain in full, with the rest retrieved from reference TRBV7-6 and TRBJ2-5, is GAGVSQSPRYKVTKRGQDVALRCDPISGHVSLYWYRQALGQGPEFLTYFNYEAQQDKSGLPNDRFSAERPEGSISTLTIQRTEQRDSAMYRCASSLDGRVETQYFGPGTRLLVL.

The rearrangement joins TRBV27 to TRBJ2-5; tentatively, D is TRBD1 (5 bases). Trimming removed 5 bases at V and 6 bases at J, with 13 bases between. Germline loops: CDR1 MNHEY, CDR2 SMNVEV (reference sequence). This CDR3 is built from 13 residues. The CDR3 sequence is CASSIRVFQTQYF. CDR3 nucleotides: TGTGCCAGCAGTATCAGGGTTTTTCAGACCCAGTACTTC.

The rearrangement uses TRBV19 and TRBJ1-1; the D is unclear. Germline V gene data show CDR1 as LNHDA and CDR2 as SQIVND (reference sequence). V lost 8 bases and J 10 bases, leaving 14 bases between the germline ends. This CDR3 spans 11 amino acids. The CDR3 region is CASHTAGGAFF. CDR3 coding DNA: TGTGCCAGTCATACCGCAGGAGGAGCTTTCTTT.

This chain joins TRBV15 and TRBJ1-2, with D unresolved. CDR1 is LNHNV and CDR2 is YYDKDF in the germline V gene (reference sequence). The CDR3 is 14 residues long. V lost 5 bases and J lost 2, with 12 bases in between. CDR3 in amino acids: CATSGVRGNYGYTF. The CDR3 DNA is TGTGCCACCAGCGGGGTTCGGGGAAACTATGGCTACACCTTC.

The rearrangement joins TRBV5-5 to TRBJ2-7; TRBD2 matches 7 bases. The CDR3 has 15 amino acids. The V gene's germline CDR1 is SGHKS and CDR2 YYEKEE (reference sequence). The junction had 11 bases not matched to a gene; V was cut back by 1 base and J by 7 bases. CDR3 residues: CASSLYPGGAGEQYF. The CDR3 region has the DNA TGTGCCAGCAGCTTGTATCCGGGAGGAGCTGGGGAGCAGTACTTC.

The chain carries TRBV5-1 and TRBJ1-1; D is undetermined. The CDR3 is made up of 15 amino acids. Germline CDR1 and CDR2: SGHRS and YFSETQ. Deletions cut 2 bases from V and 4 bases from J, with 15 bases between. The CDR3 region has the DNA TGCGCCAGCAGCTTTGGTGGGGTCCAGACCACTGAAGCTTTCTTT. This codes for CASSFGGVQTTEAFF.